Listed here are 23 T cell receptor beta chains from one sample, sequenced in a study of blood T cells in healthy people across ages. It was with a sample-barcoded 5' primer and a J-beta primer mix that a second PCR of roughly 7 to 12 cycles was run. TCRdb ran MiXCR on the 5' RACE reads and lists one entry per CDR3 protein. Here the sample spans 1.5 million to 2 million distinct CDR3 sequences, 28% being singletons. The sample taken for sequencing was blood. These receptors all stem from a woman in her 30s in good health.

There are a few counts of this clonotype. The chain uses TRBV12-3 or TRBV12-4 and TRBJ1-1; TRBD1 agrees at 9 bases. The CDR3 runs 15 residues. V trimming: 6 bases; J trimming: 5 bases; junction bases outside the gene matches: 10. In DNA form, the CDR3 reads TGTGCCAGCAGCAGCGCCGGGACAGGGTTGACTGAAGCTTTCTTT. Its protein is CASSSAGTGLTEAFF.

This sequence joins TRBV7-2 and TRBJ2-1; 9 nucleotides align to TRBD2. There are 16 residues in the CDR3. The germline V gene encodes CDR1 SGHTA and CDR2 FQGNSA. The ends lost 5 bases at V and 7 bases at J; junction bases unmatched: 12. CDR3 DNA: TGTGCCAGCAGCATCGACGCGGGGGGGGTAAAAAATGAGCAGTTCTTC. Amino acid sequence: CASSIDAGGVKNEQFF.

The chain uses TRBV5-1 and TRBJ2-1, with a possible D match to TRBD1 (6 bases). Germline CDR1 and CDR2: SGHRS and YFSETQ. The CDR3 covers 15 residues. V lost 3 bases and J 7 bases, leaving 17 bases between the germline ends. As DNA, the CDR3 is TGCGCCAGCAGCTGGGAACTAGAGGGACAAAATGAGCAGTTCTTC. It yields the protein CASSWELEGQNEQFF.

This clonotype was recorded a few times. The chain has TRBV12-3 or TRBV12-4 and TRBJ2-2, with 7 bases matching TRBD2. This CDR3 has 13 residues. After removal of 7 bases from V and 5 bases from J, the junction contained 4 bases not matched to a gene. This chain's CDR3 is CASTLSGTGELFF. CDR3 DNA sequence: TGTGCCAGCACCCTTAGCGGGACCGGGGAGCTGTTTTTT.

This clonotype was recorded a few times. The rearrangement uses TRBV2 and TRBJ1-1; D remains ambiguous. The CDR3 covers 15 residues. V shed 2 bases and J shed 1 base, with 11 bases lying between them. Germline CDR1 SNHLY, CDR2 FYNNEI. Here the CDR3 DNA reads TGTGCCAGCAGTGAAACAGACCCCCCGAACACTGAAGCTTTCTTT. Translated: CASSETDPPNTEAFF.

This clonotype was seen more than once but under ten times. This rearrangement joins TRBV2 to TRBJ1-2; TRBD1 might be the D (5 bases). The CDR3 is 14 amino acids. V lost 1 base and J lost 7, with 13 bases in between. CDR1 SNHLY and CDR2 FYNNEI come from the germline V gene. CDR3 sequence reads: CASSEGEGFGGYTF. For the CDR3, the DNA is TGTGCCAGCAGTGAAGGAGAGGGGTTTGGTGGCTACACCTTC.

This clonotype was observed a handful of times. The chain recombines TRBV2 with TRBJ1-5; D perhaps matches TRBD1 (6 bases). The CDR3 sequence is 14 residues long. Germline lookup yields CDR1 SNHLY and CDR2 FYNNEI. The V and J ends lost 6 bases and 0 bases respectively, with 9 bases between them. CDR3 DNA sequence: TGTGCCAGCAGGGACAGTTATAGCAATCAGCCCCAGCATTTT. This gives the protein CASRDSYSNQPQHF.

The rearrangement links TRBV6-6 to TRBJ2-3, with D perhaps being TRBD1 or TRBD2 (5 bases each). The CDR3 is 16 amino acids. V gave up 6 bases and J gave up 2 bases, with 18 bases separating them. CDR1 and CDR2 (germline): MNHNY, SVGAGI (reference sequence). In DNA, the CDR3 is TGTGCCAGCAGAGCTCCTCCGGGACCAAACACAGATACGCAGTATTTT. Its protein is CASRAPPGPNTDTQYF.

The V gene is TRBV7-6, the J gene TRBJ1-1; 7 nucleotides line up with TRBD1. Germline assignment: CDR1 SGHVS and CDR2 FNYEAQ. The V segment lost 3 bases and the J segment 0 bases; nucleotides outside the gene matches: 7. The CDR3 has 16 residues. CDR3 protein: CASSFSGGGVNTEAFF. In DNA, the CDR3 is TGTGCCAGCAGCTTCTCAGGGGGGGGGGTGAACACTGAAGCTTTCTTT.

This clonotype has a count of ten or more. DNA of the CDR3: TGTGCCAGCAGCGTCGGGGGGGGAGGGGGATACAATGAGCAGTTCTTC. It codes for CASSVGGGGGYNEQFF. V usage is TRBV5-4 and J usage is TRBJ2-1; 8 bases fit TRBD2. The CDR3 covers 16 residues. Germline assignment: CDR1 SGHNT and CDR2 YYREEE (reference sequence). V was pared by 4 bases and J by 4 bases, with 10 bases of the junction left unmatched.

About this clonotype itself: At one of its ends the junction is not consistent with the germline gene, which may arise from a read error. The gene calls are TRBV16 and TRBJ1-2; TRBD1 might be the D (6 bases). CDR1 and CDR2 (germline): KGHSY, FQNENV. CDR3 length: 13 amino acids. CDR3 coding DNA: TGTACCAGCAGCCAATCCCAGGGGAATGGCTACACCTTC. Its translation is CTSSQSQGNGYTF.

This clonotype was picked up a small number of times. The rearrangement uses TRBV6-1 and TRBJ1-5; perhaps TRBD1 as D (6 bases). Trimming cost V 6 bases and J 7 bases, with 16 bases left between them. This CDR3 contains 14 residues. Germline CDR1 reads MNHNS; CDR2 reads SASEGT. This CDR3 is CASRDYREGQPQHF. The CDR3 DNA reads TGTGCCAGCAGAGACTACAGGGAGGGGCAGCCCCAGCATTTT.

The genes are TRBV5-1 and TRBJ2-6; no clear D. The germline V gene has CDR1 SGHRS and CDR2 YFSETQ. The CDR3 is made up of 18 amino acids. The V gene lost 4 bases and the J gene lost 1 base, with 18 bases spanning the gap. CDR3 nucleotide sequence: TGCGCCAGCAGCCCGGTTCCCAGGTCAGGATCTGGGGCCAACGTCCTGACTTTC. Encoded protein: CASSPVPRSGSGANVLTF.

V and J are TRBV5-1 and TRBJ2-5; 8 nucleotides match TRBD1. V shed 3 bases and J 2 bases; nucleotides not matched to a gene: 9. Germline V gene sequence: CDR1 SGHRS, CDR2 YFSETQ. This CDR3 is built from 16 residues. In DNA, the CDR3 is TGCGCCAGCAGCTCAGGACAGGGAAGGGTGCAAGAGACCCAGTACTTC. Protein product: CASSSGQGRVQETQYF.

This chain connects TRBV18 to TRBJ2-1; 8 bases agree with TRBD2. The ends lost 7 bases at V and 3 bases at J; junction bases unmatched: 8. In germline, CDR1 is KGHSH, CDR2 LQKENI. The CDR3 is made up of 15 amino acids. The CDR3 here is CASFPRGALYNEQFF. CDR3 nucleotides: TGTGCCAGCTTCCCGCGGGGGGCTCTCTACAATGAGCAGTTCTTC.

Remarks on this clonotype: A much larger clonotype is one base distant, so this may be a read error. This chain connects TRBV20-1 to TRBJ2-7; 10 bases fit TRBD2. There are 15 residues in the CDR3. Germline CDR1 is DFQATT and CDR2 is SNEGSKA (reference sequence). After removal of 4 bases from V and 3 bases from J, the junction contained 9 bases not matched to a gene. CDR3 sequence reads: CSATRRAGGRYEQYF. Written as DNA, the CDR3 is TGCAGTGCTACCCGACGAGCGGGAGGGCGCTACGAGCAGTACTTC.

This clonotype was detected ten times or more. J is TRBJ2-4 and V is TRBV6-1; D tentatively reads TRBD1 or TRBD2 (7 bases each). This CDR3 is 17 amino acids long. V was clipped by 4 bases and J by 5 bases, with 21 bases between them. Looked up from germline, CDR1 is MNHNS and CDR2 is SASEGT. The CDR3 sequence is CASSGTGGGRAQNIQYF. As DNA, the CDR3 is TGTGCCAGCAGTGGGACAGGAGGAGGGAGGGCCCAAAACATTCAGTACTTC.

The rearrangement links TRBV27 to TRBJ2-7, with 9 bases lining up with TRBD1. CDR3 size: 15 residues. V lost 4 bases to trimming and J lost 5 bases; unmatched junction nucleotides: 9. Looked up from germline, CDR1 is MNHEY and CDR2 is SMNVEV (reference sequence). The CDR3 spells CASSSPGQGTDEQYF. The CDR3 DNA reads as TGTGCCAGCAGTTCGCCGGGACAGGGTACCGACGAGCAGTACTTC.

The chain couples TRBV5-1 to TRBJ2-7, with 10 nucleotides matching TRBD2. Per the germline V gene, CDR1 is SGHRS and CDR2 is YFSETQ. The V segment lost 0 bases and the J segment 3 bases; nucleotides outside the gene matches: 6. The length of the CDR3 is 16 residues. The CDR3 sequence is CASSLGGTSVNYEQYF. The CDR3 region has the DNA TGCGCCAGCAGCTTGGGAGGGACTAGCGTGAACTACGAGCAGTACTTC.

This clonotype appeared many times. The CDR3 DNA reads TGCGCCAGCAGCTTGATGGCTCAGCTACCGCAGTATTTT. Translation gives CASSLMAQLPQYF. The V gene is TRBV5-1, the J gene TRBJ2-3; D uncertain. V lost 1 base, J lost 10 bases, and 13 bases lay in between. The CDR3 has 13 residues. CDR1 SGHRS and CDR2 YFSETQ come from the germline V gene.

The gene calls are TRBV20-1 and TRBJ2-7, with TRBD2 matching over 7 bases. Germline-derived CDR1 and CDR2 are DFQATT and SNEGSKA (reference sequence). J gave up 7 bases and V 3 bases, and 12 bases lay outside the gene matches. The CDR3 has 14 amino acids. CDR3 sequence (DNA): TGCAGTGCTAGTGTTGGGGGGGACTCAGGGGAGCAGTACTTC. Protein sequence: CSASVGGDSGEQYF.

This clonotype was counted many times. The CDR3 bases are TGTGCCAGCAGTTCGTGGGGCGCAGAGACCCAGTACTTC. This codes for CASSSWGAETQYF. The V call is TRBV12-3 or TRBV12-4, the J call TRBJ2-5; D possibly corresponds to TRBD1 (5 bases). The germline V and J ends were trimmed by 4 bases and 4 bases, with 10 bases remaining between them. This CDR3 is 13 amino acids long.

The DNA for the CDR3 is TGTGCCAGCAGCTTCGGTAGCGAAAAACTGTTTTTT. It yields the protein CASSFGSEKLFF. The rearrangement joins TRBV5-5 to TRBJ1-4; unclear D gene. The CDR3 contains 12 residues. Germline CDR1 is SGHKS and CDR2 is YYEKEE (reference sequence). V was clipped by 2 bases and J by 8 bases, with 7 bases between them.